This T cell receptor beta chain comes out of a study of blood T cells in healthy people across ages. In this sample, this clonotype turned up a few times. Its antigen is unidentified. Unmatched junction bases numbered 12, after V lost 5 bases and J lost 3 bases. CDR1 and CDR2 from the germline V gene are SEHNR and FQNEAQ (reference sequence). This CDR3 is built from 16 residues. Study outcomes and limitations: For the donors, CMV status was unknown and possibly confounded expanded clonotype changes. Compared with aged donors, long-lived donors showed fewer expanded clones, suggesting selection.

Using a J-beta primer mix together with a sample-barcoded 5' primer, a second PCR was run for about 6 to 12 cycles. TCRdb itself ran the 5' RACE reads through MiXCR, one entry per CDR3 protein. Of roughly 2 million distinct CDR3 sequences listed, roughly 50% are singletons. Donors were healthy Caucasian individuals from Russia aged about 6 to 95. The chain links TRBV7-9 to TRBJ2-5; 7 bases are a match to TRBD2. This receptor was taken from a woman aged 40 to 55 in good health. Sequenced sample: blood. In DNA form, the CDR3 reads TGTGCCAGCAGCCCTGACCGGGGGGAGAATGAAGAGACCCAGTACTTC. It codes for CASSPDRGENEETQYF.